The clone carrying this T cell receptor (beta chain) appeared many times. Its antigen is undetermined. The data belong to a study of regulatory T cells in long-lasting Graves disease. Study-level results: Limited sample numbers may have lowered accuracy.

Relying on iRepertoire HTBI primers and Arm-PCR of CDR3 regions, the team built TCR beta libraries. TCRdb called the multiplex PCR reads again in MiXCR, with one record for every CDR3 protein. In the table there are approximately 440,000 distinct CDR3 sequences, around 15% of which are singletons. This sample's time point: newly diagnosed GD, antithyroid drugs for less than 3 months. RNA extracted from PBMCs served as the sequencing template. The germline gives CDR1 SNHLY, CDR2 FYNNEI. The CDR3 extends over 15 amino acids. V lost 3 bases, J lost 0 bases, and 10 bases lay in between. The same specimen was also included in a second study, on T cells in Graves' hyperthyroidism and ophthalmopathy.

Sequenced here: peripheral blood mononuclear cells (PBMCs), sampled at new diagnosis, from a patient treated with antithyroid drugs. This TCR derives from a man aged 40-49 years with Graves disease. The chain joins TRBV2 to TRBJ2-3; D gene unclear. CDR3 protein: CASSDARPSTDTQYF. CDR3 in DNA: TGTGCCAGCAGTGACGCCAGGCCAAGCACAGATACGCAGTATTTT.